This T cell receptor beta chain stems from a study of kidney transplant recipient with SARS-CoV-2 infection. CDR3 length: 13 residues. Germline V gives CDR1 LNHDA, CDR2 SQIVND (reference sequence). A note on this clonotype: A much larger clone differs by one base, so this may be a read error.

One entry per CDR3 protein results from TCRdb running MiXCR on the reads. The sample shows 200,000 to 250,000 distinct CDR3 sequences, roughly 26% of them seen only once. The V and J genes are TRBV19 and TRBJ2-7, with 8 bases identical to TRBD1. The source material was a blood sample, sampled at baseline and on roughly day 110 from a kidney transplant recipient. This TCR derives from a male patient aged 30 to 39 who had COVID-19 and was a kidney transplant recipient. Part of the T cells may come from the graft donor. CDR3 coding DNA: TGTGCCGGTAGTTCGCTACAGGGGGACGAGCAGTACTTC. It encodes CAGSSLQGDEQYF. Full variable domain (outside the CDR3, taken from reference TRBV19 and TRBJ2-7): DGGITQSPKYLFRKEGQNVTLSCEQNLNHDAMYWYRQDPGQGLRLIYYSQIVNDFQKGDIAEGYSVSREKKESFPLTVTSAQKNPTAFYLCAGSSLQGDEQYFGPGTRLTVT.